These 29 T cell receptor beta chains came from one sample sequenced in a study of T cell responses to AZD1222 COVID-19 vaccine. Data came from immunoSEQ multiplex PCR; TCRdb stores just in-frame clones and leaves some out. The repertoire holds about 170,000 clones, with about nine tenths as singletons. This specimen was peripheral blood, taken on day 0 of AZD1222 vaccination. Receptors originate from an adult in good health.

As regards this clone: The sample holds other DNA sequences that translate to the same CDR3. The rearrangement joins TRBV24-1 to TRBJ1-5; TRBD1 matches at 7 bases. CDR1 KGHDR and CDR2 SFDVKD come from the germline V gene. Trimming took 6 bases from V and 2 from J; bases not matched to a gene: 0. The CDR3 extends over 13 amino acids. The DNA for the CDR3 is TGTGCCACCAGTCAGGGGGGCAATCAGCCCCAGCATTTT. Translation: CATSQGGNQPQHF.

The rearrangement links TRBV6-2 or TRBV6-3 to TRBJ2-5; 7 nucleotides agree with TRBD2. Germline lookup yields CDR1 MNHEY and CDR2 SVGEGT. The CDR3 spans 16 residues. J lost 7 bases, V lost 6 bases, and 17 bases had no gene match. This CDR3 is CASSPRGSLREGTQYF. The DNA for the CDR3 is TGTGCCAGCAGCCCACGGGGTTCGTTGAGGGAGGGGACCCAGTACTTC.

This chain uses TRBV2 with TRBJ2-5; 8 bases are a match to TRBD1. Germline V gene data show CDR1 as SNHLY and CDR2 as FYNNEI. J lost 4 bases, V lost 4 bases, and 8 bases had no gene match. The CDR3 loop spans 15 amino acids. Here the CDR3 DNA reads TGTGCCAGCAGTGGGACAGGGTGGAAGGGAGAGACCCAGTACTTC. The encoded protein is CASSGTGWKGETQYF.

J is TRBJ1-6 and V is TRBV7-8; 7 bases map to TRBD1. Germline V gene sequence: CDR1 SGHVS, CDR2 FQNEAQ. The V and J ends lost 4 bases and 10 bases, in that order; junction bases with no gene match: 10. The CDR3 has 15 amino acids. The CDR3 region is CASSSRTGVRSPLHF. CDR3 in DNA: TGTGCCAGCAGCTCCAGAACAGGGGTCAGATCACCCCTCCACTTT.

The rearrangement joins TRBV30 to TRBJ1-3; a possible D gene is TRBD1 (6 bases). The CDR3 loop spans 16 amino acids. V was cut by 2 bases and J by 0 bases, with 14 bases left in between. Germline V gene sequence: CDR1 GTSNPN, CDR2 SVGIG (reference sequence). The CDR3 region is CAWSWAGTHSGNTIYF. DNA for the CDR3: TGTGCCTGGAGTTGGGCAGGGACACACTCTGGAAACACCATATATTTT.

This clone was seen once. Other DNA sequences within the sample encode an identical CDR3. The genes are TRBV18 and TRBJ1-1; D remains ambiguous. Deletions cut 3 bases from V and 2 bases from J, with 7 bases between. This CDR3 spans 13 amino acids. CDR1 KGHSH and CDR2 LQKENI come from the germline V gene. The CDR3 coding sequence is TGTGCCAGCTCACCGAGTGGTAACACTGAAGCTTTCTTT. As protein: CASSPSGNTEAFF.

In this sample, this clone turned up once. J is TRBJ2-7 and V is TRBV19; D not certain. The closer fit of TRBJ2-1 to the DNA end suggests the J call may be wrong. The CDR3 consists of 13 residues. CDR1 and CDR2 (germline): LNHDA, SQIVND (reference sequence). CDR3 protein: CASSKLGGNEQFF. The CDR3 DNA reads as TGTGCCAGTAGTAAGCTAGGTGGGAATGAGCAGTTCTTC.

This clone was observed a single time. V is TRBV7-2 and J is TRBJ2-6; the D gene is possibly TRBD1 (5 bases). V was clipped by 3 bases and J by 2 bases, with 17 bases between them. In germline, CDR1 is SGHTA, CDR2 FQGNSA. This CDR3 comprises 18 residues. CDR3 nucleotide sequence: TGTGCCAGCAGCTTGACCAGGGTTCTGTTGGCTGGGGCCAACGTCCTGACTTTC. Its translation is CASSLTRVLLAGANVLTF. The variable domain in full, with the rest retrieved from reference TRBV7-2 and TRBJ2-6, is GAGVSQSPSNKVTEKGKDVELRCDPISGHTALYWYRQSLGQGLEFLIYFQGNSAPDKSGLPSDRFSAERTGGSVSTLTIQRTQQEDSAVYLCASSLTRVLLAGANVLTFGAGSRLTVL.

The chain links TRBV7-2 to TRBJ2-7; the D is unclear. Germline CDR1 reads SGHTA; CDR2 reads FQGNSA. V was pared by 1 base and J by 4 bases, with 11 bases between. This CDR3 has 14 amino acids. The chain's CDR3 is CASSLERSRYEQYF. The CDR3 DNA follows: TGTGCCAGCAGCTTAGAGAGGAGTAGATACGAGCAGTACTTC. The variable domain in full, with the rest retrieved from reference TRBV7-2 and TRBJ2-7, is GAGVSQSPSNKVTEKGKDVELRCDPISGHTALYWYRQSLGQGLEFLIYFQGNSAPDKSGLPSDRFSAERTGGSVSTLTIQRTQQEDSAVYLCASSLERSRYEQYFGPGTRLTVT.

This clone was counted once. The chain employs TRBV11-1 and TRBJ2-3; D is unresolved. Germline values: CDR1 SGHAT, CDR2 FQDESV (reference sequence). The CDR3 has 11 amino acids. V lost 10 bases to trimming and J lost 3 bases, with 8 bases between them. The CDR3 is CAIIKTDTQYF. The CDR3 DNA reads as TGTGCCATCATCAAGACAGATACGCAGTATTTT.

This chain joins TRBV6-5 and TRBJ1-5, with D perhaps TRBD1 (6 bases). The V gene's germline CDR1 is MNHEY and CDR2 SVGAGI. Trimming removed 7 bases at V and 0 bases at J, with 10 bases between. The CDR3 sequence is 14 residues long. The CDR3 spells CASKVDSSNQPQHF. The CDR3 nucleotides are TGTGCCAGCAAAGTGGACAGTAGCAATCAGCCCCAGCATTTT.

The gene calls are TRBV25-1 and TRBJ2-3, with 9 nucleotides matching TRBD1. The trim removed 0 bases at V and 6 bases at J, leaving 7 bases unmatched. The CDR3 has 16 residues. The germline V gene encodes CDR1 MGHDK and CDR2 SYGVNS. This CDR3 is CASSEYMGQGGDTQYF. The CDR3 nucleotides are TGTGCCAGCAGTGAATATATGGGACAGGGCGGGGATACGCAGTATTTT.

This chain links TRBV6-5 with TRBJ1-5; 8 positions match TRBD1. Germline V lookup: CDR1 MNHEY, CDR2 SVGAGI. V lost 6 bases, J lost 4 bases, and 8 bases stayed unmatched. The CDR3 has 15 residues. This chain's CDR3 is CASSQGRTGNQPQHF. The CDR3 coding sequence is TGTGCCAGCAGCCAAGGGCGGACAGGGAATCAGCCCCAGCATTTT.

The rearrangement joins TRBV5-6 to TRBJ2-3, with D unclear. V gave up 1 base and J gave up 5 bases, with 8 bases separating them. This CDR3 has 13 residues. Germline V CDR1 and CDR2: SGHDT, YYEEEE. This CDR3 is CASSLTRKDTQYF. CDR3 coding DNA: TGTGCCAGCAGCTTGACACGTAAAGATACGCAGTATTTT. The entire variable domain, with the rest obtained from reference TRBV5-6 and TRBJ2-3, is as follows: DAGVTQSPTHLIKTRGQQVTLRCSPKSGHDTVSWYQQALGQGPQFIFQYYEEEERQRGNFPDRFSGHQFPNYSSELNVNALLLGDSALYLCASSLTRKDTQYFGPGTRLTVL.

The chain has TRBV3-1 (or the pseudogene TRBV3-2) and TRBJ2-3; 10 bases line up with TRBD1. V lost 4 bases, J lost 5 bases, and 0 bases stayed unmatched. CDR1 is LGHDT and CDR2 is YNNKEL in the germline V gene (reference sequence). The CDR3 spans 13 residues. The CDR3 is CASSRDRGDTQYF. CDR3 DNA sequence: TGTGCCAGCAGCCGGGACAGGGGAGATACGCAGTATTTT.

This chain joins TRBV11-2 and TRBJ2-1; 8 bases map to TRBD2. Germline-derived CDR1 and CDR2 are SGHAT and FQNNGV. The CDR3 sequence is 19 residues long. Unmatched junction bases numbered 16, after V lost 4 bases and J lost 2 bases. Written as DNA, the CDR3 is TGTGCCAGCAGCTCCCAACCCTCCCTAGCGGGCCGTACCTACAATGAGCAGTTCTTC. As protein: CASSSQPSLAGRTYNEQFF.

This clone has a handful of counts. The V call is TRBV19, the J call TRBJ2-2, with a weak D call TRBD1 (6 bases). There are 14 residues in the CDR3. Looked up from germline, CDR1 is LNHDA and CDR2 is SQIVND (reference sequence). V dropped 1 base and J dropped 6 bases, with 9 bases sitting between them. The CDR3 sequence is CASSIVKGAGELFF. The DNA of the CDR3 is TGTGCCAGTAGTATAGTAAAGGGGGCCGGGGAGCTGTTTTTT.

The chain is built from TRBV19 and TRBJ1-2; D perhaps matches TRBD1 (5 bases). V lost 6 bases and J 8 bases, leaving 19 bases between the germline ends. The CDR3 length is 14 residues. Germline V lookup: CDR1 LNHDA, CDR2 SQIVND (reference sequence). In nucleotides, the CDR3 is TGTGCCAGTAGCGACAGAAGGGCCTCTGAGGGCTACACCTTC. Its translation is CASSDRRASEGYTF.

The CDR3 is CASSSQYYEQYF. The CDR3 DNA is TGTGCCAGCAGCTCCCAGTACTACGAGCAGTACTTC. The V and J genes are TRBV5-6 and TRBJ2-7, with unresolved D. Trimming took 3 bases from V and 3 from J, leaving 7 bases between them. The CDR3 sequence is 12 residues long. Germline CDR1 reads SGHDT; CDR2 reads YYEEEE. The variable domain in full, with the rest retrieved from reference TRBV5-6 and TRBJ2-7, is DAGVTQSPTHLIKTRGQQVTLRCSPKSGHDTVSWYQQALGQGPQFIFQYYEEEERQRGNFPDRFSGHQFPNYSSELNVNALLLGDSALYLCASSSQYYEQYFGPGTRLTVT.

The chain uses TRBV19 and TRBJ2-7, with D perhaps TRBD2 (5 bases). The CDR3 runs to 14 residues. Trimming removed 3 bases at V and 5 bases at J, with 14 bases between. Germline CDR1 and CDR2: LNHDA and SQIVND (reference sequence). The CDR3 loop reads CASSIAASFNEQYF. The CDR3 bases are TGTGCCAGTAGTATTGCGGCTAGCTTCAACGAGCAGTACTTC.

The rearrangement uses TRBV19 and TRBJ2-2, with 7 nucleotides matching TRBD1. The V gene's germline CDR1 is LNHDA and CDR2 SQIVND (reference sequence). The CDR3 is 17 residues long. The J segment lost 2 bases and the V segment lost 3 bases, leaving 9 bases of the junction unmatched. CDR3 sequence (DNA): TGTGCCAGTAGTATCCCTCGGGACAGCTTTAACACCGGGGAGCTGTTTTTT. Its protein is CASSIPRDSFNTGELFF.

This sequence joins TRBV20-1 and TRBJ2-5; D is unresolved. V was pared by 3 bases and J by 5 bases, with 16 bases between. Per germline, CDR1 DFQATT and CDR2 SNEGSKA (reference sequence). This CDR3 is built from 14 residues. In DNA, the CDR3 is TGCAGTGCTAGTGGTGGGCCCGCCATGGAGACCCAGTACTTC. Translating gives CSASGGPAMETQYF.

The chain couples TRBV12-5 to TRBJ2-2; 11 bases agree with TRBD1. V gave up 9 bases and J gave up 4 bases; unmatched junction bases: 7. The CDR3 has 15 residues. Germline lookup yields CDR1 LGHNT and CDR2 FRNRAP. The CDR3 DNA is TGTGCTAGCCTTGGACAGGGGGCGCGCACCGGGGAGCTGTTTTTT. The encoded protein is CASLGQGARTGELFF.

The chain is built from TRBV4-1 and TRBJ1-1; TRBD1 aligns across 9 bases. Germline trimming cut 0 bases from V and 5 bases from J; bases unmatched to any gene: 4. This CDR3 has 15 residues. Germline V CDR1 and CDR2: MGHRA, YSYEKL. The DNA of the CDR3 is TGCGCCAGCAGCCAAGATGGGACAGGGAGGACTGAAGCTTTCTTT. Translation: CASSQDGTGRTEAFF.

The rearrangement joins TRBV5-4 to TRBJ2-2; possibly TRBD1 for D (5 bases). Between the trimmed V and J ends, which lost 1 base and 1 base, there was a span of 8 bases. CDR1 is SGHNT and CDR2 is YYREEE in the germline V gene (reference sequence). The CDR3 runs 15 residues. CDR3: CASSLRQKNTGELFF. The CDR3 nucleotides read TGTGCCAGCAGCTTGAGACAGAAGAACACCGGGGAGCTGTTTTTT.

In its sample, this clone was seen once. The chain couples TRBV10-3 to TRBJ2-5, with D possibly matching TRBD1 (6 bases). Germline V lookup: CDR1 ENHRY, CDR2 SYGVKD. The CDR3 length is 13 residues. V was trimmed by 6 bases and J by 4 bases, leaving 12 bases between them. Here the CDR3 reads CAIRGTGIETQYF. CDR3 DNA: TGTGCCATCAGAGGTACAGGGATAGAGACCCAGTACTTC.

The CDR3 DNA follows: TGTGCCAGCAGCGTAGGGCCTAACACCGGGGAGCTGTTTTTT. Translated, it gives CASSVGPNTGELFF. The chain carries TRBV9 and TRBJ2-2, with D hard to call. Between the trimmed V and J ends, which lost 0 bases and 2 bases, there was a span of 5 bases. Germline lookup yields CDR1 SGDLS and CDR2 YYNGEE. The CDR3 is 14 amino acids.

The rearrangement joins TRBV6-1 to TRBJ2-3; D possibly corresponds to TRBD1 (6 bases). V lost 3 bases and J 5 bases, leaving 21 bases between the germline ends. CDR1 is MNHNS, CDR2 SASEGT, per germline. The CDR3 has 17 amino acids. The CDR3 region has the DNA TGTGCCAGCAGTGAGGCGACAAGGGGGTCTTTACAAGATACGCAGTATTTT. It encodes CASSEATRGSLQDTQYF.

The chain uses TRBV7-2 and TRBJ2-3; possible D gene TRBD1, 5 bases. Trimming left V 4 bases short and J 1 base short, with 6 bases between. The CDR3 is made up of 13 amino acids. Germline V gene sequence: CDR1 SGHTA, CDR2 FQGNSA. Here the CDR3 DNA reads TGTGCCAGCAGCTCCAGGGGCACAGATACGCAGTATTTT. Translated: CASSSRGTDTQYF.